One T cell receptor (beta chain) is described in this entry. In the original workflow: Researchers report that nucleated cell counts were estimated from reference gene primer amplification. TCRdb's copy holds only in-frame clones and misses some; the assay was immunoSEQ multiplex PCR. The V and J calls and the clone size are those of that table, but D and trimming were determined from the DNA. The sample holds just over 650,000 clones, about nine tenths seen once. This specimen belongs to a study of blood T cell repertoires in COVID-19. Study at large: Spain, Italy and the United States supplied samples that represented acute and convalescent COVID-19. T cells, B-cell-depleted T cells, or PBMCs provided the cDNA or gDNA that served as material.

Germline V lookup: CDR1 LNHNV, CDR2 YYDKDF (reference sequence). This CDR3 has 15 residues. The junction had 3 bases not matched to a gene; V was cut back by 0 bases and J by 2 bases. The sequence came from a woman aged 18-35 years with acute or convalescent COVID-19. The sample was peripheral blood. V gene TRBV15 combines with J gene TRBJ1-2; 7 bases are a match to TRBD1. The CDR3, as DNA: TGTGCCACCAGCAGAGATGTACAGGGGAACTATGGCTACACCTTC. This encodes CATSRDVQGNYGYTF.